The clone carrying this T cell receptor (beta chain) was seen a handful of times. This record belongs to a study of blood T cell repertoires in COVID-19. Study in general: Collection of acute and convalescent COVID-19 samples took place in the United States, Italy and Spain. Nucleic acid was either cDNA or gDNA, and it came from T cells, B-cell-depleted T cells, or PBMCs.

The CDR3 sequence is 12 residues long. Trimming removed 7 bases at V and 4 bases at J, with 11 bases between. Per germline, CDR1 MNHEY and CDR2 SVGAGI. Authors' methods: Counts of nucleated cells, estimated from reference gene primer amplification, were obtained. Assay: immunoSEQ multiplex PCR; the TCRdb copy retains only in-frame clones and omits some. From that table come the V and J calls and clone size; the DNA was used to work out D and trimming. The table shows approximately 240,000 clones, with around four fifths occurring only once. Sequencing input: peripheral blood. This receptor was obtained from a woman of 80 years or more with active or convalescent COVID-19. This chain joins TRBV6-5 and TRBJ2-7; perhaps TRBD1 as D (6 bases). This CDR3 is CASTGQLYEQYF. In nucleotides, the CDR3 is TGTGCCAGCACCGGACAGCTTTACGAGCAGTACTTC.